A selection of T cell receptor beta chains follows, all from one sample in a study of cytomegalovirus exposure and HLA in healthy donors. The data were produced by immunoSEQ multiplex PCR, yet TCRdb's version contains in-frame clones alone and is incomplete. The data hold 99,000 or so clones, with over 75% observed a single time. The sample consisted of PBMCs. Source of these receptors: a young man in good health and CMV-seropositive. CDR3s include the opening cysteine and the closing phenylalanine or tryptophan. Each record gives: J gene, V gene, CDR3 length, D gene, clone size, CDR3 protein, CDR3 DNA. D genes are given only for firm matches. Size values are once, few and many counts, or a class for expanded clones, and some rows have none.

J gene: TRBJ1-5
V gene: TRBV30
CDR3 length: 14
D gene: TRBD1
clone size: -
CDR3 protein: CAWTNRGTYGPQHF
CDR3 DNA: TGTGCCTGGACAAACAGGGGGACTTACGGGCCCCAGCATTTT

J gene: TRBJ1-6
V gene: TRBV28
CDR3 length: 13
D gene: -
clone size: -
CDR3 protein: CASRYTGNSPLHF
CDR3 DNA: TGTGCCAGCAGATACACAGGGAATTCACCCCTCCACTTT

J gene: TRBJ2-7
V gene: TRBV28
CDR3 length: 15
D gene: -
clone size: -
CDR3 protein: CASAGATLTAYEQYF
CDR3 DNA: TGTGCCAGCGCTGGGGCGACACTGACCGCCTACGAGCAGTACTTC

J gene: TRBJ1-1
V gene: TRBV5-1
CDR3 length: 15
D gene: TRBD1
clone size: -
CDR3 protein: CASSSPGQLNTEAFF
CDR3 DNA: TGCGCCAGCAGCTCCCCGGGACAGTTGAACACTGAAGCTTTCTTT

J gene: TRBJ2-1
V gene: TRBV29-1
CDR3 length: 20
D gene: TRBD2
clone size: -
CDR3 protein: CSAGGSTSGGVTGSYNEQFF
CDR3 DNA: TGCAGCGCCGGGGGAAGTACTAGCGGGGGGGTTACGGGGTCCTACAATGAGCAGTTCTTC

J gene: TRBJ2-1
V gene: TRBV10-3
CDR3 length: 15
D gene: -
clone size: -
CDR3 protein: CAIRDSDLSYNEQFF
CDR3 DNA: TGTGCCATCAGGGACAGTGACCTCTCCTACAATGAGCAGTTCTTC

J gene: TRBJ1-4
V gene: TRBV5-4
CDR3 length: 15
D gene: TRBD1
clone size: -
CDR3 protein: CASSFRSRGDEKLFF
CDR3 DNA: TGTGCCAGCAGCTTTCGATCCAGGGGGGACGAAAAACTGTTTTTT

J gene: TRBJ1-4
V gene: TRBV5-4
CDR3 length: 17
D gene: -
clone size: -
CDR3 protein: CASSLYPQGTDNEKLFF
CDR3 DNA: TGTGCCAGCAGCTTGTATCCTCAGGGGACGGACAATGAAAAACTGTTTTTT

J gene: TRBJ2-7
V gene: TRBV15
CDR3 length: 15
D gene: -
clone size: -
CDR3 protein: CATSRDVAPQGEQYF
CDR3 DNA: TGTGCCACCAGCAGAGATGTGGCACCTCAGGGCGAGCAGTACTTC

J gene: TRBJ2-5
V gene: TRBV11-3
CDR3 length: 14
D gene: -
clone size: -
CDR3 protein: CASSFGQGQETQYF
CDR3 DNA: TGTGCCAGCAGCTTTGGGCAGGGTCAAGAGACCCAGTACTTC

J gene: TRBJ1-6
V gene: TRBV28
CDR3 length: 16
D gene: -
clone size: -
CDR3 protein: CASSSRGGPYNSPLHF
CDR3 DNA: TGTGCCAGCAGTTCTCGCGGAGGACCATATAATTCACCCCTCCACTTT

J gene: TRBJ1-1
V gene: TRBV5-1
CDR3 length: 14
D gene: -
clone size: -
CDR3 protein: CASREQGMNTEAFF
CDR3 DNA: TGCGCCAGTAGAGAACAGGGCATGAACACTGAAGCTTTCTTT

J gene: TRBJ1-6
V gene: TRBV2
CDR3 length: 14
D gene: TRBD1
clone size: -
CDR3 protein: CASSGTGAGSPLHF
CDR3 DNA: TGTGCCAGCAGTGGGACAGGGGCCGGTTCACCCCTCCACTTT

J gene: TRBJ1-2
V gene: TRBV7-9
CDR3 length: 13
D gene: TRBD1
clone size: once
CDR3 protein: CASSGQNFYGYTF
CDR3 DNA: TGTGCCAGCTCGGGACAGAACTTCTATGGCTACACCTTC

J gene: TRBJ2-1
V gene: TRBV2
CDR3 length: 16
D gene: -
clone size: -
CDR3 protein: CASRGFGGSSYNEQFF
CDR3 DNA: TGTGCCAGCAGGGGTTTTGGGGGGAGCTCCTACAATGAGCAGTTCTTC

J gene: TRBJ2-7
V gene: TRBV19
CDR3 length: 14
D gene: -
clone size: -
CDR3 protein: CASSIIIQSYEQYF
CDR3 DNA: TGTGCCAGTAGTATCATTATACAGTCCTACGAGCAGTACTTC

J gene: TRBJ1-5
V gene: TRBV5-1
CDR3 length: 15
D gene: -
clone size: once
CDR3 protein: CASSLGGAKNQPQHF
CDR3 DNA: TGCGCCAGCAGCTTGGGTGGGGCAAAGAATCAGCCCCAGCATTTT

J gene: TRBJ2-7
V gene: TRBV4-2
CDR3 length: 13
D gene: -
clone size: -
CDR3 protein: CASSPSAGVEQYF
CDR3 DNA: TGTGCCAGCAGCCCCTCCGCCGGGGTGGAGCAGTACTTC

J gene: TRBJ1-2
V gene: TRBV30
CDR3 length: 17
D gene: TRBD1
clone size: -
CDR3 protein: CAWSVGGRGQGYYGYTF
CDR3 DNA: TGTGCCTGGAGTGTAGGTGGCCGGGGACAGGGGTACTATGGCTACACCTTC

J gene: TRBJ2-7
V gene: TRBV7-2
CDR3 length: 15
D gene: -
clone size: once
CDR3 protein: CASSLHRWGEFEQYF
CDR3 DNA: TGTGCCAGCAGCTTGCACAGGTGGGGGGAATTCGAGCAGTACTTC

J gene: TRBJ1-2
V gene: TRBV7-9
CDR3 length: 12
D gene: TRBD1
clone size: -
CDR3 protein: CASSDRGYGYTF
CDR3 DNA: TGTGCCAGCAGCGACAGGGGATATGGCTACACCTTC

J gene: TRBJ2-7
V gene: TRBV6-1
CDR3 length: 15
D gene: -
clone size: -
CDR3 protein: CASSEALDSNYEQYF
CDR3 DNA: TGTGCCAGCAGTGAAGCGCTAGACAGCAACTACGAGCAGTACTTC

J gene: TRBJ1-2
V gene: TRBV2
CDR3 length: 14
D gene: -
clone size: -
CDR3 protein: CASSETGPYYGYTF
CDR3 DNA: TGTGCCAGCAGTGAGACAGGCCCTTACTATGGCTACACCTTC

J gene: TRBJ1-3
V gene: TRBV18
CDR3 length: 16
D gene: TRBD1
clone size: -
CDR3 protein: CASSPTTGAIGNTIYF
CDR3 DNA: TGTGCCAGCTCACCCACTACAGGGGCGATCGGAAACACCATATATTTT

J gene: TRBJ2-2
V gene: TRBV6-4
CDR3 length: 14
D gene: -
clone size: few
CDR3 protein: CASQAGLGTGELFF
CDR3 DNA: TGTGCCAGCCAGGCGGGGCTGGGCACCGGGGAGCTGTTTTTT

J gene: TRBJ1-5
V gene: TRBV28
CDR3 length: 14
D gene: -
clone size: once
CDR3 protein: CASSSLRGDQPQHF
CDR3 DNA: TGTGCCAGCAGTTCCCTTCGCGGTGATCAGCCCCAGCATTTT

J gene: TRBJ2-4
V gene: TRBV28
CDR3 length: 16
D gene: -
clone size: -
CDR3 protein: CASSPWQDFSKNIQYF
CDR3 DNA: TGTGCCAGCAGTCCATGGCAGGACTTTTCCAAAAACATTCAGTACTTC

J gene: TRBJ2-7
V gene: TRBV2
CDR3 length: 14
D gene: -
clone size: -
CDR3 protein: CASSPSTYGGEQYF
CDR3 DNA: TGTGCCAGCAGTCCCTCGACATACGGGGGCGAGCAGTACTTC

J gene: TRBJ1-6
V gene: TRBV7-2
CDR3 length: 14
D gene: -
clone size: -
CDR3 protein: CASSPTGFNSPLHF
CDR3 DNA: TGTGCCAGCAGCCCGACAGGCTTCAATTCACCCCTCCACTTT

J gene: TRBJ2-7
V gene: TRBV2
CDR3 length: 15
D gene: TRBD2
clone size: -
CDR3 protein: CASRPGLAGAYEQYF
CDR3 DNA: TGTGCCAGCAGGCCGGGACTAGCGGGGGCCTACGAGCAGTACTTC

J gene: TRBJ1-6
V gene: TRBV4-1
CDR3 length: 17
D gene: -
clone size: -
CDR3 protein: CASSQDSTVGLNSPLHF
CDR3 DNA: TGCGCCAGCAGCCAAGATTCTACAGTCGGTCTTAATTCACCCCTCCACTTT

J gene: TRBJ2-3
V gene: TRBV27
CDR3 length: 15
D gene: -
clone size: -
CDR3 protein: CASRALGAGTDTQYF
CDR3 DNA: TGTGCCAGCAGGGCTTTGGGGGCGGGCACAGATACGCAGTATTTT

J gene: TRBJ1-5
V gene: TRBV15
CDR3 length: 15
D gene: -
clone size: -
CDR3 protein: CATSRGGRANQPQHF
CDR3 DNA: TGTGCCACCAGCAGAGGTGGCAGGGCCAATCAGCCCCAGCATTTT

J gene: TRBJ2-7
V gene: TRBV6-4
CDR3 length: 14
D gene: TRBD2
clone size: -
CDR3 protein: CASSKAGRFYEQYF
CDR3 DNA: TGTGCCAGCAGTAAAGCGGGGAGGTTCTACGAGCAGTACTTC

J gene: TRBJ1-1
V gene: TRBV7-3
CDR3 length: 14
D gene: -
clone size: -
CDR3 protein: CASSKNPSGTEAFF
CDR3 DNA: TGTGCCAGCAGCAAAAACCCCTCGGGCACTGAAGCTTTCTTT

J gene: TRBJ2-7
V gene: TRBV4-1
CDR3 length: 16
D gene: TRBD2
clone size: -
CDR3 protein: CASSQDLWGGTYEQYF
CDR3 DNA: TGCGCCAGCAGCCAAGATCTCTGGGGGGGGACCTACGAGCAGTACTTC

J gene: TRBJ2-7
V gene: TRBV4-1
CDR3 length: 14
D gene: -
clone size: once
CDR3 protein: CASSQVSRGHEQYF
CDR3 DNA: TGCGCCAGCAGCCAAGTCAGCAGGGGACACGAGCAGTACTTC

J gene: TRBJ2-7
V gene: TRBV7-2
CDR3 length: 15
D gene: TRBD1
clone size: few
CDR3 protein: CASSPGDRETYEQYF
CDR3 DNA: TGTGCCAGCAGTCCAGGCGACAGGGAGACCTACGAGCAGTACTTC

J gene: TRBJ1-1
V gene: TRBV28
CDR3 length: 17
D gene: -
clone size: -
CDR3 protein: CASSLPVPPGVNTEAFF
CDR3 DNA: TGTGCCAGCAGTTTACCCGTCCCTCCCGGGGTTAACACTGAAGCTTTCTTT

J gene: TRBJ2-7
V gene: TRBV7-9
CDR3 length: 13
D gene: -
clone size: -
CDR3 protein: CASSFDTGHEQYF
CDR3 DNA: TGTGCCAGCAGCTTCGACACTGGCCACGAGCAGTACTTC

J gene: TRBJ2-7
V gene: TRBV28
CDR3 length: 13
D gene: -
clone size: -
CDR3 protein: CASGQLASYEQYF
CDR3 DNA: TGTGCCAGCGGACAGTTAGCCTCCTACGAGCAGTACTTC

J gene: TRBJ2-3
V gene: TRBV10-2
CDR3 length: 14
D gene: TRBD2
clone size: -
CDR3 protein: CASSAGGPADTQYF
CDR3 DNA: TGCGCCAGCAGTGCGGGGGGGCCGGCAGATACGCAGTATTTT